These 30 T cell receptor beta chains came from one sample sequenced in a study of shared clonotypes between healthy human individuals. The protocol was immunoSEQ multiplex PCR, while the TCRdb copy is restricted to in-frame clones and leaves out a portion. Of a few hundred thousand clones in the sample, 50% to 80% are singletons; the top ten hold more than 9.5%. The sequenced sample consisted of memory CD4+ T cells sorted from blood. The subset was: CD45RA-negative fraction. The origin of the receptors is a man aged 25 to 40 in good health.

The CDR3 DNA reads TGTGCCAGCAGCCCTCTGGGGGAGCAGTTCTTC. It yields the protein CASSPLGEQFF. This chain connects TRBV7-3 to TRBJ2-1; D unclear. Germline CDR1 and CDR2: SGHTA and FQGTGA. The CDR3 extends over 11 amino acids. Trimming shortened V by 5 bases and J by 10 bases, and 9 bases separated the two germline ends.

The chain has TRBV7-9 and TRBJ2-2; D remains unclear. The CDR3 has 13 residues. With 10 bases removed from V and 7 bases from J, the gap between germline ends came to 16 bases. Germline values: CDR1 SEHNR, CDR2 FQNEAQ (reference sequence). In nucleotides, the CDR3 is TGTGCCACCCAAGCCGAAGCCGGCGGGGAGCTGTTTTTT. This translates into CATQAEAGGELFF.

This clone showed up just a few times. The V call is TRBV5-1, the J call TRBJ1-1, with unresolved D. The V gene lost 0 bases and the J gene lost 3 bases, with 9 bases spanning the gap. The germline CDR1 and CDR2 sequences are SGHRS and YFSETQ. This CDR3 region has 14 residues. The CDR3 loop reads CASSLDGRDTEAFF. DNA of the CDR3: TGCGCCAGCAGCTTGGATGGCCGGGACACTGAAGCTTTCTTT.

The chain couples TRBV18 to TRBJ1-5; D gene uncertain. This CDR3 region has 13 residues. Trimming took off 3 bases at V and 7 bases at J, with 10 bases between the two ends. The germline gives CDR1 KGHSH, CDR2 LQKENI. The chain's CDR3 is CASSPGRVQPQHF. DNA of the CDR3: TGTGCCAGCTCACCGGGAAGGGTACAGCCCCAGCATTTT.

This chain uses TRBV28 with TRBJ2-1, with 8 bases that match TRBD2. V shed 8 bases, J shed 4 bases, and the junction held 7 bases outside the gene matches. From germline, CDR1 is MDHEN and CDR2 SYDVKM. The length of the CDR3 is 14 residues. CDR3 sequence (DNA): TGTGCCAGCGCTGCGGGGGGTATATACAATGAGCAGTTCTTC. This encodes CASAAGGIYNEQFF.

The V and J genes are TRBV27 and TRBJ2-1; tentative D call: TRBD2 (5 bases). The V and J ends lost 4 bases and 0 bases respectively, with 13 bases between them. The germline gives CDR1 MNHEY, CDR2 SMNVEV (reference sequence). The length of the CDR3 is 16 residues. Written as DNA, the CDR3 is TGTGCCAGCAGTTCCACTAGACTAAGCTCCTACAATGAGCAGTTCTTC. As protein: CASSSTRLSSYNEQFF.

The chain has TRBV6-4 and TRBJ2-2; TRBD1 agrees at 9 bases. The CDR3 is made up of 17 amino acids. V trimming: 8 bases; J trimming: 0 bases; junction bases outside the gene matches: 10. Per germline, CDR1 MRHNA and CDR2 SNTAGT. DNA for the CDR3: TGTGCCAGCTCCCCCGGTAGGACAGGGGCGAACACCGGGGAGCTGTTTTTT. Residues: CASSPGRTGANTGELFF.

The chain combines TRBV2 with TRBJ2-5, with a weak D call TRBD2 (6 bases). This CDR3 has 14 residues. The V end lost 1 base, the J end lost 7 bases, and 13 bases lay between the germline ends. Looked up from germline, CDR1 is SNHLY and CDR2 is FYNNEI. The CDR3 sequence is CASSEGTEGRTQYF. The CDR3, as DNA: TGTGCCAGCAGTGAAGGGACGGAGGGTAGGACCCAGTACTTC.

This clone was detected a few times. CDR3 in DNA: TGTGCCAGCAGCGCAACGACGACCTTCAATGAGCAGTTCTTC. It is translated as CASSATTTFNEQFF. This chain joins TRBV9 and TRBJ2-1; D gene uncertain. The CDR3 extends over 14 amino acids. The V gene lost 3 bases and the J gene lost 6 bases, with 13 bases spanning the gap. Germline V CDR1 and CDR2: SGDLS, YYNGEE.

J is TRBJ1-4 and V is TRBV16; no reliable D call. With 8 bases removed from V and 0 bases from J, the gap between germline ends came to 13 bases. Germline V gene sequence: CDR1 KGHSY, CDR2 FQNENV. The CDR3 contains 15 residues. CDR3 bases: TGTGCCAGCCGCGCCAAGGAGGCAACTAATGAAAAACTGTTTTTT. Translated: CASRAKEATNEKLFF. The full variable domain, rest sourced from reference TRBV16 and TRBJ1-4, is GEEVAQTPKHLVRGEGQKAKLYCAPIKGHSYVFWYQQVLKNEFKFLISFQNENVFDETGMPKERFSAKCLPNSPCSLEIQATKLEDSAVYFCASRAKEATNEKLFFGSGTQLSVL.

The chain's CDR3 is CASSLGADSEAFF. The CDR3 nucleotides are TGTGCCAGCAGCTTAGGTGCGGATTCTGAAGCTTTCTTT. The V gene is TRBV7-8, the J gene TRBJ1-1; D remains unclear. Germline assignment: CDR1 SGHVS and CDR2 FQNEAQ. The CDR3 is made up of 13 amino acids. V was pared by 1 base and J by 6 bases, with 9 bases between.

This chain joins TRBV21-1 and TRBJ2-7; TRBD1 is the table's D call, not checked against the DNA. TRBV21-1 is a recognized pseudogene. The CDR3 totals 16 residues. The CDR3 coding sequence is TGTGCCAGCAGCCCCGATGGAACAGGGGATTTATACGAGCAGTACTTC. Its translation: CASSPDGTGDLYEQYF.

The CDR3 loop reads CASSLSQGNTEAFF. In DNA, the CDR3 is TGTGCCAGCAGCCTCTCTCAGGGGAACACTGAAGCTTTCTTT. The V and J genes are TRBV7-9 and TRBJ1-1; D perhaps matches TRBD1 (5 bases). V gave up 5 bases and J gave up 1 base, with 11 bases separating them. Germline V gene lookup returns CDR1 SEHNR and CDR2 FQNEAQ (reference sequence). The CDR3 extends over 14 amino acids.

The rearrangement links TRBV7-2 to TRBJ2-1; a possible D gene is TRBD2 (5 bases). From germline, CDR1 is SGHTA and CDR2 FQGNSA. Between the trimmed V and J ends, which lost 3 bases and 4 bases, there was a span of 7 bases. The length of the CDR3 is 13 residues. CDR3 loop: CASSLEEYNEQFF. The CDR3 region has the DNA TGTGCCAGCAGCTTGGAGGAGTACAATGAGCAGTTCTTC.

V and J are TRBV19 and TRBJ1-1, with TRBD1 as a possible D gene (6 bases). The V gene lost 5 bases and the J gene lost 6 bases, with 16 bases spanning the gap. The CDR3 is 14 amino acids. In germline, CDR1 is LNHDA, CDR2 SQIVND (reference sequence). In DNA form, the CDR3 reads TGTGCCAGTAGTGTACAGGGTTCGTTTCCTGAAGCTTTCTTT. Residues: CASSVQGSFPEAFF.

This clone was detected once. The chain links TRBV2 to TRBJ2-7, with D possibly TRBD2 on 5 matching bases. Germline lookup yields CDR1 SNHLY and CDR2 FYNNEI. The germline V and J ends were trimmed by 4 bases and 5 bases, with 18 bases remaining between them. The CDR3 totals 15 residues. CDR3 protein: CASSGWGIGGDEQYF. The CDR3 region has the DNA TGTGCCAGCAGTGGATGGGGAATTGGAGGAGACGAGCAGTACTTC. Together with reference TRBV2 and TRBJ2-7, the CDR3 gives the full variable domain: EPEVTQTPSHQVTQMGQEVILRCVPISNHLYFYWYRQILGQKVEFLVSFYNNEISEKSEIFDDQFSVERPDGSNFTLKIRSTKLEDSAMYFCASSGWGIGGDEQYFGPGTRLTVT.

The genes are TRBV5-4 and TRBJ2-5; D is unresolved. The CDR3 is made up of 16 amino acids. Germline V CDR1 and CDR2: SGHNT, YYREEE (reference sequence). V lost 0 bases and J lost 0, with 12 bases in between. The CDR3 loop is CASSLATGDNQETQYF. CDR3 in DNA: TGTGCCAGCAGCTTGGCCACCGGTGACAACCAAGAGACCCAGTACTTC.

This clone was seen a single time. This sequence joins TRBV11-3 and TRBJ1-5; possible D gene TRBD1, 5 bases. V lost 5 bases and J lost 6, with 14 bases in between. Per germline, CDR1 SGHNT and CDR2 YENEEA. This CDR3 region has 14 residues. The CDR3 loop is CASSPDSFGQPQHF. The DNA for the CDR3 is TGTGCCAGCAGCCCCGACAGTTTTGGTCAGCCCCAGCATTTT. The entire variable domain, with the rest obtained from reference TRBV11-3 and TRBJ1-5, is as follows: EAGVVQSPRYKIIEKKQPVAFWCNPISGHNTLYWYLQNLGQGPELLIRYENEEAVDDSQLPKDRFSAERLKGVDSTLKIQPAELGDSAVYLCASSPDSFGQPQHFGDGTRLSIL.

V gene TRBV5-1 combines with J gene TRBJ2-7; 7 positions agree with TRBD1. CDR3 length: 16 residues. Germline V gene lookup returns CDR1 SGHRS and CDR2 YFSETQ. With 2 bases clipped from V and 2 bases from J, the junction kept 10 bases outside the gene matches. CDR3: CASSFGPGTEAYEQYF. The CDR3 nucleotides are TGCGCCAGCAGCTTCGGGCCCGGGACAGAGGCCTACGAGCAGTACTTC.

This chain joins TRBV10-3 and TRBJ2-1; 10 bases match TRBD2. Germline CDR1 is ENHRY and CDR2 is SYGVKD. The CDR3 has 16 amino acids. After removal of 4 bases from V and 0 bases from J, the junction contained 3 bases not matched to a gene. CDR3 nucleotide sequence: TGTGCCATCAGTGTTACTAGCGGGATCTCCTACAATGAGCAGTTCTTC. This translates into CAISVTSGISYNEQFF.

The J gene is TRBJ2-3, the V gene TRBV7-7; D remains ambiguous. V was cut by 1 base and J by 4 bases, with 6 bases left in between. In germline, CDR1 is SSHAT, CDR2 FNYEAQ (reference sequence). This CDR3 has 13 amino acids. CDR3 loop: CASSLVGADTQYF. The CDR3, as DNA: TGTGCCAGCAGCTTAGTCGGTGCAGATACGCAGTATTTT.

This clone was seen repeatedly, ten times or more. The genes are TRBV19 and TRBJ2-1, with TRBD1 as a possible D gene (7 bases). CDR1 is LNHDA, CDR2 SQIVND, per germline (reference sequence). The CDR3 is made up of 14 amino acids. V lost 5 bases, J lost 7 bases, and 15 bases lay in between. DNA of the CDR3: TGTGCCAGTAGTGGAGGGGGCAACCGGAATGAGCAGTTCTTC. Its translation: CASSGGGNRNEQFF.

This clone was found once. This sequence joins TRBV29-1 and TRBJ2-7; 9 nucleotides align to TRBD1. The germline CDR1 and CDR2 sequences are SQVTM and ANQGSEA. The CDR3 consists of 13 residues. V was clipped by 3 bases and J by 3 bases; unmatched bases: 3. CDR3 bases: TGCAGCGTTGAGGACAGGGGCGGCTACGAGCAGTACTTC. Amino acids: CSVEDRGGYEQYF.

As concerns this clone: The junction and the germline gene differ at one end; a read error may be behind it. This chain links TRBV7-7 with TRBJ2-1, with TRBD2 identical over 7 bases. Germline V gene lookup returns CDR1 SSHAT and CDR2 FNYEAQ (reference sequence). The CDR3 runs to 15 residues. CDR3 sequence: CASSLSGAIYNEQFF. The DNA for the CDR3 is TGTGCTAGCAGCTTAAGCGGGGCCATTTACAATGAGCAGTTCTTC.

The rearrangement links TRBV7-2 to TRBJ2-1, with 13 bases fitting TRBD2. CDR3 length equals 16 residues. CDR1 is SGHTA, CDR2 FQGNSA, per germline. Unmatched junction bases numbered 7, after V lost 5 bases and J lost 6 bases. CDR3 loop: CASSGSGLAGINEQFF. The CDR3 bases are TGTGCCAGCAGCGGATCGGGACTAGCGGGAATCAATGAGCAGTTCTTC.

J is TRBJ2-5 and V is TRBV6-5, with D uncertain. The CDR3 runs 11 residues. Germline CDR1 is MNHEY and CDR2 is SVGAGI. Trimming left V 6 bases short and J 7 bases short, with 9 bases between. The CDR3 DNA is TGTGCCAGCAGCACTGGTGGGACCCAGTACTTC. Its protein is CASSTGGTQYF.

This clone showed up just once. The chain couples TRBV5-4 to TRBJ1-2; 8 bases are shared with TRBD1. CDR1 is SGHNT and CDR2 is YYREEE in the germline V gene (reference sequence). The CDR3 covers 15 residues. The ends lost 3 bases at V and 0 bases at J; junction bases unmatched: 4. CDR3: CASSWEGQANYGYTF. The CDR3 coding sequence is TGTGCCAGCAGCTGGGAGGGACAGGCTAACTATGGCTACACCTTC.

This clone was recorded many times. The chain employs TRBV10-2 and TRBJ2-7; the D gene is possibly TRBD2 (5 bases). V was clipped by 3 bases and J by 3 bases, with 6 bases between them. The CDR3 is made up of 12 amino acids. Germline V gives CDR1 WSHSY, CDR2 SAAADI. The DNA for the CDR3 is TGCGCCAGCAGTGATCGGGGCTACGAGCAGTACTTC. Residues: CASSDRGYEQYF.

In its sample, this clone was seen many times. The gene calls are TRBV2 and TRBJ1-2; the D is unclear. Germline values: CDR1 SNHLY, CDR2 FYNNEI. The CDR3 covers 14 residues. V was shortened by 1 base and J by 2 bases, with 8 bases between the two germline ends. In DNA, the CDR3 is TGTGCCAGCAGTGAAGGTGAGGACAACTATGGCTACACCTTC. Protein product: CASSEGEDNYGYTF.

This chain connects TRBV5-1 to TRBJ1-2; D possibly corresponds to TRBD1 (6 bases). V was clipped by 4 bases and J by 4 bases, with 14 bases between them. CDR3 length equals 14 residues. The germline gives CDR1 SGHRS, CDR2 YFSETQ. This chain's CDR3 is CASSGTTGTYGYTF. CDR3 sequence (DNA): TGCGCCAGCAGCGGCACTACAGGGACCTATGGCTACACCTTC. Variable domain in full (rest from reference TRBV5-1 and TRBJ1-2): KAGVTQTPRYLIKTRGQQVTLSCSPISGHRSVSWYQQTPGQGLQFLFEYFSETQRNKGNFPGRFSGRQFSNSRSEMNVSTLELGDSALYLCASSGTTGTYGYTFGSGTRLTVV.